Listed here are 8 T cell receptor beta chains from one sample, sequenced in a study of cytotoxic CD8 clonotypes in ibrutinib-treated CLL. The assay was immunoSEQ multiplex PCR, and TCRdb's table has in-frame clones only and misses some. The table includes some 140,000 clones, 79% detected once. The sequences come from PBMCs, collected after 12 months of ibrutinib treatment. The receptors were sampled from a human donor with chronic lymphocytic leukemia.

V usage is TRBV4-1 and J usage is TRBJ2-1, with 7 bases matching TRBD2. With V trimmed by 2 bases and J by 6 bases, 10 bases remained unmatched. Looked up from germline, CDR1 is MGHRA and CDR2 is YSYEKL. CDR3 length: 16 amino acids. The CDR3 nucleotides read TGCGCCAGCAGCCAACGGACTAGTCAGAGGCCCAATGAGCAGTTCTTC. This sequence encodes CASSQRTSQRPNEQFF.

The gene calls are TRBV7-2 and TRBJ2-7, with TRBD1 matching 9 bases. The CDR3 is made up of 16 amino acids. The V gene end was trimmed by 4 bases and the J gene end by 5 bases; junction bases not matched to a gene: 12. CDR1 and CDR2 (germline): SGHTA, FQGNSA. CDR3 coding DNA: TGTGCCAGCAGCTCGGTAGGGACAGGGAGGTCCCACGAGCAGTACTTC. It yields the protein CASSSVGTGRSHEQYF. Based on the CDR3 plus reference TRBV7-2 and TRBJ2-7, the full variable domain is GAGVSQSPSNKVTEKGKDVELRCDPISGHTALYWYRQSLGQGLEFLIYFQGNSAPDKSGLPSDRFSAERTGGSVSTLTIQRTQQEDSAVYLCASSSVGTGRSHEQYFGPGTRLTVT.

V usage is TRBV7-9 and J usage is TRBJ1-2; TRBD1 might be the D (5 bases). The V end lost 9 bases, the J end lost 2 bases, and 7 bases lay between the germline ends. The CDR3 is 11 amino acids. Germline V gene lookup returns CDR1 SEHNR and CDR2 FQNEAQ (reference sequence). The CDR3 reads CASDRNYGYTF. In nucleotides, the CDR3 is TGTGCCAGTGACAGAAACTATGGCTACACCTTC. Full variable domain (remainder filled in from reference TRBV7-9 and TRBJ1-2): DTGVSQNPRHKITKRGQNVTFRCDPISEHNRLYWYRQTLGQGPEFLTYFQNEAQLEKSRLLSDRFSAERPKGSFSTLEIQRTEQGDSAMYLCASDRNYGYTFGSGTRLTVV.

This chain links TRBV5-4 with TRBJ2-3, with D perhaps being TRBD1 or TRBD2 (6 bases each). Trimming cost V 4 bases and J 1 base, with 10 bases left between them. In germline, CDR1 is SGHNT, CDR2 YYREEE (reference sequence). The CDR3 length is 14 residues. The CDR3 loop is CASSAGHGTDTQYF. The CDR3 DNA reads TGTGCCAGCAGCGCGGGACACGGCACAGATACGCAGTATTTT.

V gene TRBV19 combines with J gene TRBJ2-4, with D possibly TRBD1 on 6 matching bases. This CDR3 contains 15 residues. V was shortened by 6 bases and J by 0 bases, with 12 bases between the two germline ends. From germline, CDR1 is LNHDA and CDR2 SQIVND (reference sequence). The CDR3 here is CASRQDRLAKNIQYF. CDR3 sequence (DNA): TGTGCCAGTAGACAGGACAGACTAGCCAAAAACATTCAGTACTTC.

The chain recombines TRBV5-1 with TRBJ2-2; D not resolved. Germline V gene sequence: CDR1 SGHRS, CDR2 YFSETQ. This CDR3 spans 14 amino acids. Trimming left V 0 bases short and J 6 bases short, with 9 bases between. CDR3 protein: CASSLDLVAGELFF. The CDR3 DNA reads as TGCGCCAGCAGCTTGGATCTGGTGGCCGGGGAGCTGTTTTTT.

The rearrangement links TRBV18 to TRBJ2-3; 9 nucleotides match TRBD1. V was pared by 4 bases and J by 4 bases, with 6 bases of the junction left unmatched. The CDR3 contains 15 residues. Per the germline V gene, CDR1 is KGHSH and CDR2 is LQKENI. The CDR3 spells CASSLRQGVADTQYF. For the CDR3, the DNA is TGTGCCAGCTCACTGAGACAGGGGGTTGCAGATACGCAGTATTTT. Using reference TRBV18 and TRBJ2-3 for the parts outside the CDR3, the full variable domain is NAGVMQNPRHLVRRRGQEARLRCSPMKGHSHVYWYRQLPEEGLKFMVYLQKENIIDESGMPKERFSAEFPKEGPSILRIQQVVRGDSAAYFCASSLRQGVADTQYFGPGTRLTVL.

J is TRBJ2-5 and V is TRBV28; weak D call: TRBD1 (6 bases). Germline CDR1 is MDHEN and CDR2 is SYDVKM. The CDR3 loop spans 15 amino acids. V shed 3 bases and J shed 4 bases, with 15 bases lying between them. CDR3 sequence reads: CASSFYTGIGETQYF. In nucleotides, the CDR3 is TGTGCCAGCAGTTTCTACACAGGGATCGGAGAGACCCAGTACTTC. The full variable domain, rest sourced from reference TRBV28 and TRBJ2-5, is DVKVTQSSRYLVKRTGEKVFLECVQDMDHENMFWYRQDPGLGLRLIYFSYDVKMKEKGDIPEGYSVSREKKERFSLILESASTNQTSMYLCASSFYTGIGETQYFGPGTRLLVL.